The source of this TCR beta chain is a study of T cells in Graves' hyperthyroidism and ophthalmopathy. This clonotype was counted ten times or more. Its antigen is as yet unknown. Each person with ophthalmopathy scored at least 3 on the Clinical Activity Score, reached NOSPECS grade 4 or higher, and had been ill under 3 months. Amplified TCR beta CDR3 regions came from RNA transcripts. Primed by the HTBI set, a first-round RT-PCR was run on the TCR CDR3. TCRdb re-called the multiplex PCR reads through MiXCR, storing one row per CDR3 protein. The data contain 200,000 to 250,000 distinct CDR3 sequences, approximately 23% of them singletons. From germline, CDR1 is MGHRA and CDR2 YSYEKL. Trimming took 2 bases from V and 5 from J, leaving 6 bases between them. CDR3 length: 12 amino acids. Points from the study as a whole: Clonotypes that were expanded in thyroid above 0.001 mostly appeared in blood too. Ophthalmopathy onset followed model prediction by a median around six months.

The receptor comes from a woman in her thirties or forties with Graves' ophthalmopathy. Sequenced input: blood. The chain employs TRBV4-1 and TRBJ2-5; D uncertain. Written as DNA, the CDR3 is TGCGCCAGCAGCCAACCTTGGGAGACCCAGTACTTC. Its translation: CASSQPWETQYF.